The present TCR beta chain was sequenced within a study of blood T cell repertoires in COVID-19. Study processing details: Amplification of reference gene primers was used by the study to estimate nucleated cell counts. The method was immunoSEQ multiplex PCR; TCRdb's version includes in-frame clones alone and lacks a portion of them. From that table come the V and J calls and clone size; the DNA was used to work out D and trimming. The sample lists some 240,000 clones; approximately 84% were seen once. Enrolled through a virtual design, the participants were between roughly 18 and 90 years of age and came from about two dozen US areas. Germline-derived CDR1 and CDR2 are SGHRS and YFSETQ. Trimming took 0 bases from V and 3 from J, leaving 13 bases between them. This CDR3 region has 15 residues.

Sequencing input: PBMCs or T cells enriched from blood (not recorded which). This receptor was identified in a man aged 50 or older who had recovered from COVID-19. V is TRBV5-1 and J is TRBJ2-7; possible D gene TRBD1, 6 bases. DNA for the CDR3: TGCGCCAGCAGCTTGGGTTTGGGGACAAACTACGAGCAGTACTTC. Translation gives CASSLGLGTNYEQYF.